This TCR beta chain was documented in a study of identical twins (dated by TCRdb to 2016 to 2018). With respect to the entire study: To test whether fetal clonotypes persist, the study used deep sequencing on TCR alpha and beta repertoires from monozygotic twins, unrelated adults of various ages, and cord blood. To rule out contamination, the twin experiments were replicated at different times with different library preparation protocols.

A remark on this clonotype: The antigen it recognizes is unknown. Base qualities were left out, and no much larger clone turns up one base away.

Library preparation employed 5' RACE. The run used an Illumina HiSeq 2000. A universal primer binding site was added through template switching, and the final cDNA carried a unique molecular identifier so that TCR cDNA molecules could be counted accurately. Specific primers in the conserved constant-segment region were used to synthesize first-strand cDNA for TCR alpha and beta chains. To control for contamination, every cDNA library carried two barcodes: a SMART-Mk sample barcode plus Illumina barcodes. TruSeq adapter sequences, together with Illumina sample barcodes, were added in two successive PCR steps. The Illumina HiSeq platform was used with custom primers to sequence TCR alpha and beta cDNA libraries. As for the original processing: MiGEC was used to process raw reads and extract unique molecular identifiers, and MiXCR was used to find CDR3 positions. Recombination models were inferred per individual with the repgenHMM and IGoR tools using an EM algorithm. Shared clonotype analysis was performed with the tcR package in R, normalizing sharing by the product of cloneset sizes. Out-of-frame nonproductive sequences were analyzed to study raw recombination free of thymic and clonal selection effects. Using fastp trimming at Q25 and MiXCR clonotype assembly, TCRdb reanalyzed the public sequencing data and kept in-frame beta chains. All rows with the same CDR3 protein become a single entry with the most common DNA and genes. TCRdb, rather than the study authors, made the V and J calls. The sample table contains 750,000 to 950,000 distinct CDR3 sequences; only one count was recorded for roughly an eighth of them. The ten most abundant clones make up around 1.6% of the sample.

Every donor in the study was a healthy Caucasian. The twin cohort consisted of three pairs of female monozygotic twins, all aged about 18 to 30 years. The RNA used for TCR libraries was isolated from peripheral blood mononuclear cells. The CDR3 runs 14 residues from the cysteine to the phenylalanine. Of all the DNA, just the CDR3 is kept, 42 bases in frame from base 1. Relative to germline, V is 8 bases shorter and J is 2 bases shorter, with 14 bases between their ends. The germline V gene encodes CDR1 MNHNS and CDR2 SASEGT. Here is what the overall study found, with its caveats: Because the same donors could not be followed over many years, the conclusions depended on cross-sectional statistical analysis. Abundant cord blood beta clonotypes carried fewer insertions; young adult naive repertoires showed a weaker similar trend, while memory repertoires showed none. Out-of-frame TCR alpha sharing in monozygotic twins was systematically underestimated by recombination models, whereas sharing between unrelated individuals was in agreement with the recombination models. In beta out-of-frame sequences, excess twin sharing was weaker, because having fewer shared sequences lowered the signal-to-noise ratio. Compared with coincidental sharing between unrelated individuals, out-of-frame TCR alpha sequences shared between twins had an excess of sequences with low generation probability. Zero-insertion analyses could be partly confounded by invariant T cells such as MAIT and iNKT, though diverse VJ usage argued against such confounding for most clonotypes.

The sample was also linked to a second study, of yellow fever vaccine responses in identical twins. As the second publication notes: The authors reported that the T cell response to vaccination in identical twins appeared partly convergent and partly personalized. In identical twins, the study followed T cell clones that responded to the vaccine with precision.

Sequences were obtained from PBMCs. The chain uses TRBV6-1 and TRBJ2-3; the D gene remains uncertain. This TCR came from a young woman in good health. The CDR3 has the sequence CASFGQLTTDTQYF. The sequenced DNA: TGTGCCAGCTTCGGGCAGCTTACCACAGATACGCAGTATTTT.